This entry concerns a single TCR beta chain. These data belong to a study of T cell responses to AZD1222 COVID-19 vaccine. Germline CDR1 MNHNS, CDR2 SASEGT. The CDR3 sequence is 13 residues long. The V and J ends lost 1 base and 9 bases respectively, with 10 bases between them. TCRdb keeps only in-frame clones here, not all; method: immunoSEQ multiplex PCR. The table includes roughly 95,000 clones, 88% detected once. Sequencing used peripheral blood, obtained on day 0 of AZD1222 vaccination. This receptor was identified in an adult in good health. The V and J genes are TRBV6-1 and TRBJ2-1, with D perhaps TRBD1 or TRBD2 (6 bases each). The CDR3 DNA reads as TGTGCCAGCAGTGAAGGGGGGGCTAGTGAGCAGTTCTTC. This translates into CASSEGGASEQFF.